There are a few counts of the clone carrying this T cell receptor beta chain. Its antigen is currently unknown. The data were produced by immunoSEQ multiplex PCR, yet TCRdb's version contains in-frame clones alone and is incomplete. The table has more than 250,000 clones, roughly 85% seen once; the top ten hold around 0.8%. This sample was taken from a study of cytomegalovirus exposure and HLA in healthy donors. On the study more broadly: According to later analysis, the same platform produced the 120 or so validation and under 750 first-cohort repertoires. Regarding the study as a whole: Altogether, about 160 TCR beta chains were recorded as cytomegalovirus-associated.

The donors formed part of the approximately 130-subject validation cohort, distinct from the roughly 640-subject first cohort. The clonotype comes from a woman aged 18-35 years in good health and CMV-seronegative. Material: PBMCs.

The CDR3 DNA is TGTGCCAGCAGTACAGGGTACACTGAAGCTTTCTTT. It is translated as CASSTGYTEAFF. The chain employs TRBV2 and TRBJ1-1; weak D call: TRBD1 (6 bases). The length of the CDR3 is 12 residues. V dropped 5 bases and J dropped 3 bases, with 7 bases sitting between them. Germline lookup yields CDR1 SNHLY and CDR2 FYNNEI.